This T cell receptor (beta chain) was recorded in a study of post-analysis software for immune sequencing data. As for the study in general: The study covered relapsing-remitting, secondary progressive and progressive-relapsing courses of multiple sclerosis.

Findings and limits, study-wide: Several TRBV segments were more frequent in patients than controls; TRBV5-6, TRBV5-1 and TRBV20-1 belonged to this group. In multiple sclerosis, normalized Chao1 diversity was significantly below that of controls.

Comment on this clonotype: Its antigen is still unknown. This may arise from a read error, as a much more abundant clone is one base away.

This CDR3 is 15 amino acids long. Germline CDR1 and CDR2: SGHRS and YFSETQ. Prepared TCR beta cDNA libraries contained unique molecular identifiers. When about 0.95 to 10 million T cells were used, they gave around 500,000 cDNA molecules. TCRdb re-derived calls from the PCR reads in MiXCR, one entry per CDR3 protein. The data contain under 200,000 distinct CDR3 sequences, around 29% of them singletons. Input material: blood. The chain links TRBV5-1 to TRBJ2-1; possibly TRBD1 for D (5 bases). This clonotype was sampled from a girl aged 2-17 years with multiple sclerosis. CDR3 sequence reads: CASSFTGISYNVQFF. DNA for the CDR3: TGCGCCAGCAGCTTCACAGGCATCTCCTACAATGTGCAGTTCTTC.